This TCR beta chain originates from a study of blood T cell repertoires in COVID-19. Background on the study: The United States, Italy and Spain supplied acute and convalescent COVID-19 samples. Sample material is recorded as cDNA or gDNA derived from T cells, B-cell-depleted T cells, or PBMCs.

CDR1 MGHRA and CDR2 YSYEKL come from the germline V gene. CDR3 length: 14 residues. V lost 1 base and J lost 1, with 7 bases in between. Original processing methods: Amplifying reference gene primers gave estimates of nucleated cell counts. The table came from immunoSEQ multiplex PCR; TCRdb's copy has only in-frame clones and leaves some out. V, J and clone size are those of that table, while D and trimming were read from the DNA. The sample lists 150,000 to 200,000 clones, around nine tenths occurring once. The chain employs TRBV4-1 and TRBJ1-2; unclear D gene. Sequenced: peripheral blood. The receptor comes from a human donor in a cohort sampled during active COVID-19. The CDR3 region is CASSQVRGNYGYTF. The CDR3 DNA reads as TGCGCCAGCAGCCAAGTGCGGGGTAACTATGGCTACACCTTC.